This entry is about one TCR beta chain. The antigen is undetermined. The data were taken from a study of memory CD4+ T cells and cytomegalovirus serostatus. Study-level results: Repertoires predicted CMV serostatus with median bootstrapped AUC of about 0.96. About 40% of the 164 known CMV-associated TCRbeta sequences appeared in CD4+ memory.

Trimming left V 4 bases short and J 1 base short, with 10 bases between. Germline V gives CDR1 MNHNY, CDR2 SVGAGI (reference sequence). This CDR3 contains 14 residues. Single viable CD3+CD4+CD8-CD45RO+ cells were sorted as the memory CD4+ T cells. Serum IgG to CMV pp150, pp28, p38 and p52 defined serostatus. Positive selection with CD4 microbeads enriched total CD4+ T cells. Only in-frame clones appear in the TCRdb table, and some are missing; sequencing was by immunoSEQ multiplex PCR. The sample has tens of thousands of clones, around 86% seen once. This TCR derives from an adult in good health and CMV-seronegative. The sample consisted of memory CD4+ T cells from blood. The chain couples TRBV6-6 to TRBJ1-1; D call uncertain. DNA for the CDR3: TGTGCCAGCAGTTTTAAGGGCCCGAACACTGAAGCTTTCTTT. It is translated as CASSFKGPNTEAFF.